Listed below are T cell receptor beta chains from one sample, sequenced in a study of shared clonotypes between healthy human individuals. Profiling relied on immunoSEQ multiplex PCR, and the TCRdb table lists in-frame clones only, not all of them. The sample consists of 950,000 to 1,100,000 clones, about 75% of them appearing once. Sequences were obtained from memory CD4+ T cells sorted from blood. All receptors come from a man between 18 and 35 years old in good health. Both conserved end residues are part of each CDR3. D genes are given only for firm matches. The listing skips clone size in some rows; elsewhere it reads once, few, many or a size class.

v_call,j_call,d_call,clone_size,cdr3_nt,cdr3_aa
TRBV7-2,TRBJ1-2,TRBD1,NA,TGTGCCAGCAGCTCTCAGGGGGCCCTTAACTATGGCTACACCTTC,CASSSQGALNYGYTF
TRBV28,TRBJ1-5,NA,many,TGTGCCAGCAGTTTAGATAGCAATCAGCCCCAGCATTTT,CASSLDSNQPQHF
TRBV15,TRBJ2-1,TRBD2,NA,TGTGCCACCAGCGCCGGACTAGCGGGGGGACCTCAGCAGTTCTTC,CATSAGLAGGPQQFF
TRBV6-4,TRBJ2-2,TRBD1,NA,TGTGCCAGCAGTTACGGGGGACAGGGGTCAGGGGAGCTGTTTTTT,CASSYGGQGSGELFF
TRBV19,TRBJ1-5,NA,NA,TGTGCCAGTAGTCCAGGAGAGGGCCAGCCCCAGCATTTT,CASSPGEGQPQHF
TRBV6-5,TRBJ1-6,NA,NA,TGTGCCAGCAGATCCACAGGGAATTCACCCCTCCACTTT,CASRSTGNSPLHF
TRBV6-6,TRBJ1-5,NA,NA,TGTGCCAGCAGTCCCGGCGATCAGGGGCGGCAGCCCCAGCATTTT,CASSPGDQGRQPQHF
TRBV27,TRBJ2-5,NA,NA,TGTGCCAGCAGCCGCCAGGCGCTACAAGAGACCCAGTACTTC,CASSRQALQETQYF
TRBV28,TRBJ1-3,TRBD1,NA,TGTGCCAGCAGCCAGGGGGGGGCGCGGGACACCATATATTTT,CASSQGGARDTIYF
TRBV6-5,TRBJ1-1,TRBD1,NA,TGTGCCAGCAGTCTCTCAGGGGGTGTACACACTGAAGCTTTCTTT,CASSLSGGVHTEAFF
TRBV21-1,TRBJ2-3,NA,NA,TGTGCCAGCAGCAAAGTATGGGGACCCACAGATACGCAGTATTTT,CASSKVWGPTDTQYF
TRBV7-8,TRBJ2-2,NA,NA,TGTGCCAGCAGCTTAGAACAATCTACCGGGGAGCTGTTTTTT,CASSLEQSTGELFF
TRBV5-6,TRBJ2-7,NA,NA,TGTGCCAGCAGCTTGGTGGTAGGGAACGAGCAGTACTTC,CASSLVVGNEQYF
TRBV7-2,TRBJ1-1,NA,NA,TGTGCCAGCAGCCTCGGACAGCCTGAAGCTTTCTTT,CASSLGQPEAFF
TRBV6-1,TRBJ1-5,TRBD1,NA,TGTGCCAGCAGTGAAGGCCCACACAGGGGCTCTCAGCCCCAGCATTTT,CASSEGPHRGSQPQHF
TRBV10-2,TRBJ1-1,NA,NA,TGCGCCAGCAGTGACTGGGGACGGATGAACACTGAAGCTTTCTTT,CASSDWGRMNTEAFF
TRBV10-2,TRBJ2-7,NA,NA,TGCGCCAGCAGAAGGGACGGTCCGGAGCAGTACTTC,CASRRDGPEQYF
TRBV5-6,TRBJ1-3,NA,NA,TGTGCCAGCAGCTTGTGGAGGGGAAACACCATATATTTT,CASSLWRGNTIYF
TRBV7-2,TRBJ1-2,TRBD1,NA,TGTGCCAGCAGCCCGACCGGGACAGGGAGCGGCTACACCTTC,CASSPTGTGSGYTF
TRBV28,TRBJ1-1,NA,NA,TGTGCCAGCAGCCCGTTCCGAAACCTCCCGACTGAAGCTTTCTTT,CASSPFRNLPTEAFF
TRBV28,TRBJ2-7,NA,few,TGTGCCAGCAGTTTATGGTCGGGGAGTGAGCAGTACTTC,CASSLWSGSEQYF
TRBV9,TRBJ2-3,TRBD1,once,TGTGCCAGCAGCGGACAGGGCGGCACAGATACGCAGTATTTT,CASSGQGGTDTQYF
TRBV2,TRBJ2-1,NA,NA,TGTGCCAGCAGACGCAGGGACCAGAACAATGAGCAGTTCTTC,CASRRRDQNNEQFF
TRBV7-9,TRBJ1-1,NA,few,TGTGCCAGCTCTGGAGGGGGGGGCACTGAAGCTTTCTTT,CASSGGGGTEAFF
TRBV28,TRBJ2-7,NA,NA,TGTGCCAGCGGTTGGGCGCCCGAGCAGTACTTC,CASGWAPEQYF
TRBV10-1,TRBJ1-6,NA,NA,TGCGCCAGCAGTGATTCGTTCGGGGACGCACCCCTCCACTTT,CASSDSFGDAPLHF
TRBV29-1,TRBJ1-3,NA,NA,TGCAGCGTTGGGGGGGGGCTCGACACCATATATTTT,CSVGGGLDTIYF
TRBV5-1,TRBJ2-3,TRBD1,NA,TGCGCCAGCAGCTTGGTGGGTGGGACAGGGATCACAGATACGCAGTATTTT,CASSLVGGTGITDTQYF
TRBV9,TRBJ1-2,TRBD1,few,TGTGCCAGCACCACGACAGGGAACTATGGCTACACCTTC,CASTTTGNYGYTF
TRBV2,TRBJ1-5,TRBD1,NA,TGTGCCACCCGGGACAGGGAACCCTATAGCAATCAGCCCCAGCATTTT,CATRDREPYSNQPQHF
TRBV14,TRBJ1-2,NA,few,TGTGCCAGCAGCCAAACCGGGACCGCCTATGGCTACACCTTC,CASSQTGTAYGYTF
TRBV6-1,TRBJ2-7,NA,NA,TGTGCCAGCAGTGCCCCCGGGGAGATCTACGAGCAGTACTTC,CASSAPGEIYEQYF
TRBV29-1,TRBJ2-5,NA,once,TGCAGCGTTGAAGATGGTATCAGGCAAGAGACCCAGTACTTC,CSVEDGIRQETQYF